A single sample is the source of the 15 T cell receptor beta chains below, sequenced in a study of blood T cell repertoires in COVID-19. The protocol was immunoSEQ multiplex PCR, while the TCRdb copy is restricted to in-frame clones and leaves out a portion. The table shows about 280,000 clones, with 80% to 85% occurring only once. Sample: PBMCs or T cells enriched from blood (not recorded which). These receptors originate from a man aged 40-49 years who had been exposed to COVID-19.

The chain couples TRBV2 to TRBJ1-5; 8 positions match TRBD1. The CDR3 is 15 amino acids. The trim removed 8 bases at V and 2 bases at J, leaving 8 bases unmatched. CDR1 is SNHLY, CDR2 FYNNEI, per germline. The CDR3 region has the DNA TGTGCCAGCGGGGGACAGGTCCTTGGCAATCAGCCCCAGCATTTT. It specifies CASGGQVLGNQPQHF.

The rearrangement joins TRBV14 to TRBJ1-2, with 9 bases that match TRBD1. Germline V CDR1 and CDR2: SGHDN, FVKESK. This CDR3 is 15 amino acids long. Unmatched junction bases numbered 11, after V lost 4 bases and J lost 8 bases. Here the CDR3 reads CASSPGQGRILGYTF. CDR3 coding DNA: TGTGCCAGCAGCCCGGGACAGGGACGTATTTTGGGCTACACCTTC.

This sequence joins TRBV7-2 and TRBJ2-3; 11 nucleotides agree with TRBD2. V lost 5 bases and J lost 3; bases outside the gene matches: 16. Germline CDR1 and CDR2: SGHTA and FQGNSA. CDR3 size: 19 residues. Written as DNA, the CDR3 is TGTGCCAGCAGCCCCTTTGGGGGGCTAGCGGGAGGTCGAACAGATACGCAGTATTTT. It encodes CASSPFGGLAGGRTDTQYF.

This chain uses TRBV24-1 with TRBJ1-2; D unresolved. The CDR3 extends over 15 amino acids. The V gene lost 2 bases and the J gene lost 2 bases, with 11 bases spanning the gap. From germline, CDR1 is KGHDR and CDR2 SFDVKD. The CDR3 DNA is TGTGCCACCAGTGATTCATCCGGTCTGAACTATGGCTACACCTTC. Amino acids: CATSDSSGLNYGYTF.

A few counts support this clone. The chain carries TRBV10-2 and TRBJ2-7; 7 bases align to TRBD2. The J segment lost 3 bases and the V segment lost 2 bases, leaving 22 bases of the junction unmatched. Germline CDR1 is WSHSY and CDR2 is SAAADI. The CDR3 covers 20 residues. The CDR3: CASSERVSPFSSGTYYEQYF. In DNA, the CDR3 is TGCGCCAGCAGTGAGCGGGTGAGCCCGTTCTCTAGCGGAACTTACTACGAGCAGTACTTC.

The chain has TRBV24-1 and TRBJ1-1, with 8 bases lining up with TRBD1. The V and J ends lost 10 bases and 1 base, in that order; junction bases with no gene match: 1. The CDR3 is 12 amino acids. Germline-derived CDR1 and CDR2 are KGHDR and SFDVKD. The CDR3 nucleotides are TGTGCCACTGGACAGGGGAACACTGAAGCTTTCTTT. Its protein product is CATGQGNTEAFF.

The rearrangement joins TRBV7-9 to TRBJ1-2, with D tentatively TRBD1 (5 bases). The CDR3 spans 13 residues. CDR1 is SEHNR, CDR2 FQNEAQ, per germline (reference sequence). V was cut by 5 bases and J by 5 bases, with 12 bases left in between. CDR3 sequence reads: CASSPTREYGYTF. The CDR3, as DNA: TGTGCCAGCAGCCCCACCAGGGAATATGGCTACACCTTC.

The rearrangement joins TRBV30 to TRBJ2-1; 7 bases are shared with TRBD1. The V gene end was trimmed by 4 bases and the J gene end by 5 bases; junction bases not matched to a gene: 38. The germline V gene has CDR1 GTSNPN and CDR2 SVGIG (reference sequence). This CDR3 has 24 amino acids. The CDR3 loop reads CAWTHLGGARAMGLDHLRHNEQFF. The CDR3 DNA is TGTGCCTGGACTCACCTAGGGGGCGCTCGCGCCATGGGGCTTGACCACCTGAGGCACAATGAGCAGTTCTTC.

J is TRBJ2-2 and V is TRBV5-1; TRBD2 matches at 8 bases. This CDR3 spans 19 amino acids. Germline loops: CDR1 SGHRS, CDR2 YFSETQ. V lost 0 bases, J lost 6 bases, and 16 bases stayed unmatched. The CDR3 sequence is CASSLAWDFGRAASGELFF. The CDR3 DNA reads TGCGCCAGCAGCTTGGCCTGGGATTTCGGGAGGGCTGCGTCCGGGGAGCTGTTTTTT.

The chain employs TRBV30 and TRBJ1-1; D not certain. The germline V gene encodes CDR1 GTSNPN and CDR2 SVGIG (reference sequence). Trimming removed 4 bases from V and 6 bases from J, with 15 bases in between. This CDR3 has 13 amino acids. The chain's CDR3 is CAWIIPGASEAFF. The CDR3 DNA sequence: TGTGCCTGGATTATCCCTGGTGCGTCTGAAGCTTTCTTT.

The sample holds one count of this clone. V gene TRBV6-5 combines with J gene TRBJ1-1; D is uncertain. Germline CDR1 and CDR2: MNHEY and SVGAGI. V was shortened by 8 bases and J by 1 base, with 14 bases between the two germline ends. This CDR3 region has 14 residues. CDR3 sequence (DNA): TGTGCCAGCCAATTAATCCAGGCGAACACTGAAGCTTTCTTT. Its protein product is CASQLIQANTEAFF.

The chain has TRBV10-3 and TRBJ2-2, with 10 bases aligning to TRBD2. V lost 5 bases to trimming and J lost 0 bases; unmatched junction nucleotides: 3. CDR1 is ENHRY, CDR2 SYGVKD, per germline. This CDR3 contains 16 residues. The CDR3 DNA sequence: TGTGCCATCAGTCCTACTAGCGGGGCGAACACCGGGGAGCTGTTTTTT. As protein: CAISPTSGANTGELFF.

This rearrangement joins TRBV9 to TRBJ2-2, with D possibly being TRBD2 (6 bases). The germline V and J ends were trimmed by 4 bases and 8 bases, with 9 bases remaining between them. The CDR3 covers 12 residues. Germline V gene sequence: CDR1 SGDLS, CDR2 YYNGEE. The DNA for the CDR3 is TGTGCCAGCAGCTTTAGCGGAGGGGAGCTGTTTTTT. Protein product: CASSFSGGELFF.

The rearrangement uses TRBV29-1 and TRBJ2-1, with D possibly TRBD2 on 5 matching bases. This CDR3 contains 14 residues. The V end lost 5 bases, the J end lost 3 bases, and 14 bases lay between the germline ends. CDR1 is SQVTM, CDR2 ANQGSEA, per germline. This chain's CDR3 is CSVRDSPVYNEQFF. DNA of the CDR3: TGCAGCGTTCGGGATAGCCCCGTCTACAATGAGCAGTTCTTC.

The chain joins TRBV20-1 to TRBJ2-5; D not resolved. Germline loops: CDR1 DFQATT, CDR2 SNEGSKA (reference sequence). V was shortened by 2 bases and J by 5 bases, with 6 bases between the two germline ends. The CDR3 loop spans 11 amino acids. The CDR3 is CSARQVETQYF. CDR3 DNA: TGCAGTGCTAGACAGGTTGAGACCCAGTACTTC.